The source of this T cell receptor (beta chain) is a study of blood T cell repertoires in COVID-19. Study summary: Samples taken during acute and convalescent COVID-19 were collected in the United States, Italy and Spain. Nucleic acid was either cDNA or gDNA, and it came from T cells, B-cell-depleted T cells, or PBMCs.

Source study methods: Estimation of nucleated cell counts was performed using reference gene primer amplification. Generated by immunoSEQ multiplex PCR, the TCRdb table keeps only in-frame clones and is missing some. V, J and clone size were drawn from that table, and D and trimming were deduced from the DNA. The sample has over 70,000 clones, approximately 86% seen once; the top ten hold roughly a sixth. V lost 4 bases and J 4 bases, leaving 13 bases between the germline ends. The CDR3 spans 14 residues. Germline values: CDR1 LNHDA, CDR2 SQIVND (reference sequence). J is TRBJ1-2 and V is TRBV19, with D perhaps TRBD1 (5 bases). This clonotype originated in a human donor in a cohort sampled during active COVID-19. Specimen: peripheral blood. DNA for the CDR3: TGTGCCAGTAGTAACCGTAGGACACGCTATGGCTACACCTTC. Its protein is CASSNRRTRYGYTF.